These T cell receptor beta chains were read from a single sample in a study of control samples from healthy donors and cancer patients. The repertoire was sequenced with immunoSEQ multiplex PCR; TCRdb's copy has only in-frame clones and lacks some. The profile shows 98,000 or so clones, 79% of them singletons. The specimen was blood. These TCRs come from a young woman in good health. The CDR3 runs from the conserved cysteine through the conserved F or W. The order of the fields is V gene, clone size, D gene, J gene, CDR3 DNA, CDR3 protein. The D gene is left open where the match is weak. The size entry is marked missing in some rows and otherwise reads once, few, many or a size class.

v_gene: TRBV6-2/TRBV6-3; abundance: NA; d_gene: NA; j_gene: TRBJ2-7; CDR3nt: TGTGCCAGCAGTTATACGGGGGTCGGGGTTCGTTACGAGCAGTACTTC; CDR3aa: CASSYTGVGVRYEQYF
v_gene: TRBV9; abundance: NA; d_gene: NA; j_gene: TRBJ2-3; CDR3nt: TGTGCCAGCAGCGCTGTGGGGGGGCACACAGATACGCAGTATTTT; CDR3aa: CASSAVGGHTDTQYF
v_gene: TRBV7-9; abundance: once; d_gene: NA; j_gene: TRBJ1-2; CDR3nt: TGTGCCAGCAGCTTAGAGTCAGCCTCTGAAGGCTACACCTTC; CDR3aa: CASSLESASEGYTF
v_gene: TRBV5-4; abundance: NA; d_gene: NA; j_gene: TRBJ2-5; CDR3nt: TGTGCCAGCAGCTTGTGGTACTCGGAGACCCAGTACTTC; CDR3aa: CASSLWYSETQYF
v_gene: TRBV6-1; abundance: NA; d_gene: NA; j_gene: TRBJ2-1; CDR3nt: TGTGCCAGCAGTGAAGGAGGGGCCGCGATAAATGAGCAGTTCTTC; CDR3aa: CASSEGGAAINEQFF
v_gene: TRBV10-3; abundance: NA; d_gene: NA; j_gene: TRBJ2-2; CDR3nt: TGTGCCATAAGCGTTTCAAACACCGGGGAGCTGTTTTTT; CDR3aa: CAISVSNTGELFF
v_gene: TRBV10-3; abundance: NA; d_gene: TRBD1; j_gene: TRBJ2-7; CDR3nt: TGTGCCACGAACCCCGGGACAGGCGGTTCCTACGAGCAGTACTTC; CDR3aa: CATNPGTGGSYEQYF
v_gene: TRBV30; abundance: NA; d_gene: NA; j_gene: TRBJ1-2; CDR3nt: TGTGCCTGGAGTACGGGACTTTCCTATGGCTACACCTTC; CDR3aa: CAWSTGLSYGYTF
v_gene: TRBV7-2; abundance: NA; d_gene: TRBD2; j_gene: TRBJ2-5; CDR3nt: TGTGCCAGCAGCTTAGACGGGACTAGCGGCCAAAGGACCCAGTACTTC; CDR3aa: CASSLDGTSGQRTQYF
v_gene: TRBV7-2; abundance: once; d_gene: TRBD2; j_gene: TRBJ2-1; CDR3nt: TGTGCCAGCAGCTTCCAGCGGGGGGGCAATGAGCAGTTCTTC; CDR3aa: CASSFQRGGNEQFF
v_gene: TRBV6-2/TRBV6-3; abundance: few; d_gene: TRBD1; j_gene: TRBJ1-1; CDR3nt: TGTGCCAGCAGCCGAGGACAGGGCGTTGTCGGCACTGAAGCTTTCTTT; CDR3aa: CASSRGQGVVGTEAFF
v_gene: TRBV7-8; abundance: NA; d_gene: NA; j_gene: TRBJ1-5; CDR3nt: TGTGCCAGCAGCTGGGGGGGGGTGGATCAGCCCCAGCATTTT; CDR3aa: CASSWGGVDQPQHF
v_gene: TRBV6-5; abundance: NA; d_gene: NA; j_gene: TRBJ1-5; CDR3nt: TGTGCCAGCAGTTCCGGCCTCGGCGAGCAGCCCCAGCATTTT; CDR3aa: CASSSGLGEQPQHF
v_gene: TRBV2; abundance: once; d_gene: TRBD2; j_gene: TRBJ2-3; CDR3nt: TGTGCCAGCACGGGAGGCCTTCTAACAGTCCAAGGGACAGATACGCAGTATTTT; CDR3aa: CASTGGLLTVQGTDTQYF
v_gene: TRBV6-2/TRBV6-3; abundance: NA; d_gene: TRBD1; j_gene: TRBJ1-5; CDR3nt: TGTGCCAGCAGTTACCCGACAGGGGCTGTAAGCAATCAGCCCCAGCATTTT; CDR3aa: CASSYPTGAVSNQPQHF
v_gene: TRBV19; abundance: many; d_gene: TRBD1; j_gene: TRBJ2-7; CDR3nt: TGTGCCAGTAGGAATCCCGGGACAGGGGCCGAGCAGTACTTC; CDR3aa: CASRNPGTGAEQYF
v_gene: TRBV12-3/TRBV12-4; abundance: NA; d_gene: NA; j_gene: TRBJ1-1; CDR3nt: TGTGCCAGCAGTTTAGGGGAAACTGAAGCTTTCTTT; CDR3aa: CASSLGETEAFF
v_gene: TRBV4-3; abundance: many; d_gene: TRBD1; j_gene: TRBJ2-2; CDR3nt: TGCGCCAGCAGCCAAGATGGGACAGGGGGGAGCACCGGGGAGCTGTTTTTT; CDR3aa: CASSQDGTGGSTGELFF
v_gene: TRBV6-1; abundance: NA; d_gene: NA; j_gene: TRBJ2-6; CDR3nt: TGTGCCAGCAGTGACCCCCGGACTCAAGAGGGGAGGGGGGCCAACGTCCTGACTTTC; CDR3aa: CASSDPRTQEGRGANVLTF
v_gene: TRBV5-1; abundance: NA; d_gene: NA; j_gene: TRBJ2-2; CDR3nt: TGCGCCAGCAGCCCCGAGCGGGCGATCGGGGAGCTGTTTTTT; CDR3aa: CASSPERAIGELFF
v_gene: TRBV5-1; abundance: NA; d_gene: NA; j_gene: TRBJ2-3; CDR3nt: TGCGCCAGCAGCCAGGGGCTAGCGGCGGTCACAGATACGCAGTATTTT; CDR3aa: CASSQGLAAVTDTQYF
v_gene: TRBV4-3; abundance: NA; d_gene: NA; j_gene: TRBJ1-2; CDR3nt: TGCGCCAGCAGCCAAGATTGGGGAAACTATGGCTACACCTTC; CDR3aa: CASSQDWGNYGYTF